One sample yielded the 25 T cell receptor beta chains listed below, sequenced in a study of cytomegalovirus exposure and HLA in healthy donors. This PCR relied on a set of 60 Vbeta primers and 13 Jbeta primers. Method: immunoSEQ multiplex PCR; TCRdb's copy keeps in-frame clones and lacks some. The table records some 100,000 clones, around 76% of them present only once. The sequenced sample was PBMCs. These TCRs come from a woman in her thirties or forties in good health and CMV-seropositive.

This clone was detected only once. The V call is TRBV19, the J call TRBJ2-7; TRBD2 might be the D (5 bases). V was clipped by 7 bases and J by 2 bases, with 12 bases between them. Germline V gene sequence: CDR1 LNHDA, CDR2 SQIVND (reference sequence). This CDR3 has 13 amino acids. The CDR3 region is CASMPTGAYEQYF. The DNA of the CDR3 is TGTGCCAGTATGCCGACCGGGGCCTACGAGCAGTACTTC.

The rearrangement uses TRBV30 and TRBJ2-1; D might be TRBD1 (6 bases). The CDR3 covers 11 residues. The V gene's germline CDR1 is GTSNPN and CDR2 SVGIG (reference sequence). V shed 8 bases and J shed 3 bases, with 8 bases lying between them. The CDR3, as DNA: TGTGCCCGCAGGGGCTACAATGAGCAGTTCTTC. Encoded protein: CARRGYNEQFF.

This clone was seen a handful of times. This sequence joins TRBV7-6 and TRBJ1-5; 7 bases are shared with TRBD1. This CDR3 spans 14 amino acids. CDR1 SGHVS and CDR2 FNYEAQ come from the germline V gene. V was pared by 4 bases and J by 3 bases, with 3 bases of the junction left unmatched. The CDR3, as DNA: TGTGCCAGCAGCTCGGGACAGTACAATCAGCCCCAGCATTTT. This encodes CASSSGQYNQPQHF. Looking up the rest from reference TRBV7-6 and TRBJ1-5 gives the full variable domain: GAGVSQSPRYKVTKRGQDVALRCDPISGHVSLYWYRQALGQGPEFLTYFNYEAQQDKSGLPNDRFSAERPEGSISTLTIQRTEQRDSAMYRCASSSGQYNQPQHFGDGTRLSIL.

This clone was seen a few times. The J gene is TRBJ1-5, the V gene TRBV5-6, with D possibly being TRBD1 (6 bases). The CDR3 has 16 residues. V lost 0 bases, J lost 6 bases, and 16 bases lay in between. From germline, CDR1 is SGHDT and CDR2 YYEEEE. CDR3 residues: CASSLGAGVRGQPQHF. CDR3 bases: TGTGCCAGCAGCTTGGGCGCAGGGGTTCGCGGTCAGCCCCAGCATTTT. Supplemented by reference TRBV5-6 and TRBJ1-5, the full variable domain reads DAGVTQSPTHLIKTRGQQVTLRCSPKSGHDTVSWYQQALGQGPQFIFQYYEEEERQRGNFPDRFSGHQFPNYSSELNVNALLLGDSALYLCASSLGAGVRGQPQHFGDGTRLSIL.

DNA for the CDR3: TGTGCCAGCAGTCCCGGGACTAGCGGGGAGGATACGCAGTATTTT. It specifies CASSPGTSGEDTQYF. The chain employs TRBV9 and TRBJ2-3, with 13 bases matching TRBD2. Germline V lookup: CDR1 SGDLS, CDR2 YYNGEE. The V segment lost 5 bases and the J segment 6 bases; nucleotides outside the gene matches: 6. There are 15 residues in the CDR3.

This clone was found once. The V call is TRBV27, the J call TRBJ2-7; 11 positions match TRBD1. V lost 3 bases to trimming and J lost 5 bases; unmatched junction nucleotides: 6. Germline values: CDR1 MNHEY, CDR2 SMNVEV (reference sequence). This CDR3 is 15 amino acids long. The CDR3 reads CASSLGQGEIDEQYF. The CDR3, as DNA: TGTGCCAGCAGTTTGGGACAGGGGGAGATCGACGAGCAGTACTTC.

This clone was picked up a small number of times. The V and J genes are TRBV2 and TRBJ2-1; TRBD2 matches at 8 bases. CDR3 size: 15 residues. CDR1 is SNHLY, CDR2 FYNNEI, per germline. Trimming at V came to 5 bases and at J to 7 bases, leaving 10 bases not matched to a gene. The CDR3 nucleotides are TGTGCCAGCAGTTCCAGCGGGGGTGTTACAAATGAGCAGTTCTTC. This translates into CASSSSGGVTNEQFF.

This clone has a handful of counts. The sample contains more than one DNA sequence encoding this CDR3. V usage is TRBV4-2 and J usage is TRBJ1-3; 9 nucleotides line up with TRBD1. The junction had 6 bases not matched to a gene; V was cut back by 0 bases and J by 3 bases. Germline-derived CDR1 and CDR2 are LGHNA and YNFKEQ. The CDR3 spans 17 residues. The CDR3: CASSQDVGQGYGNTIYF. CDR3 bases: TGTGCCAGCAGCCAAGATGTAGGACAGGGGTATGGAAACACCATATATTTT.

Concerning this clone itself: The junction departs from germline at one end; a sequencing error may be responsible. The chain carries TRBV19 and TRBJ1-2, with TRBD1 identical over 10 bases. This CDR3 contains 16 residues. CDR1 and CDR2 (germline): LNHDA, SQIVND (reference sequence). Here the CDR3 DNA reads TGTGCCAGTAGGATAGCGACAGGGGGCATTGGCTATGGCTACACCTTC. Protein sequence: CASRIATGGIGYGYTF.

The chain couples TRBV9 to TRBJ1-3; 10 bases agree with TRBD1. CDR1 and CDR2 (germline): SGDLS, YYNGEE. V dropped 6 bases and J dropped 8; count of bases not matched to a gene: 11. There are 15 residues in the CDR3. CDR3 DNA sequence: TGTGCCAGCAACCGACAGGGGGCGAGTGTAGACACCATATATTTT. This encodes CASNRQGASVDTIYF.

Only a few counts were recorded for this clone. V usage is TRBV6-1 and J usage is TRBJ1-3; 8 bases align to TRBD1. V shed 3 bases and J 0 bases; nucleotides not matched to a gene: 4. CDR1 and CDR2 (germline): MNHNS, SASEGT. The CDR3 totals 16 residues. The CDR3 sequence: CASSEQGAISGNTIYF. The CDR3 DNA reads TGTGCCAGCAGTGAGCAGGGGGCCATCTCTGGAAACACCATATATTTT.

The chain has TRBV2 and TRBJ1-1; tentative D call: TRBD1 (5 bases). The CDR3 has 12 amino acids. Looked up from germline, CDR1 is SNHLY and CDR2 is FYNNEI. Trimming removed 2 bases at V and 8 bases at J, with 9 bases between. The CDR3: CASSEQGLEAFF. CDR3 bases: TGTGCCAGCAGTGAACAGGGCCTCGAAGCTTTCTTT.

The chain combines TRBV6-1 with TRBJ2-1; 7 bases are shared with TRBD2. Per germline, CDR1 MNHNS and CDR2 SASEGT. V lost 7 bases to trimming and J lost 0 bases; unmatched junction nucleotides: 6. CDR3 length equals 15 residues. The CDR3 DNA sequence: TGTGCCAGCATCCAAGGGGAGGGCTCCTACAATGAGCAGTTCTTC. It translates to CASIQGEGSYNEQFF.

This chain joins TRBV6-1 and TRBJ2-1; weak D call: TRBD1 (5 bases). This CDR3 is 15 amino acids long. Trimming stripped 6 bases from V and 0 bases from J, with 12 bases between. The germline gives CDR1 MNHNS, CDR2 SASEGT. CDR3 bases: TGTGCCAGCAGGCCGGACACGAACTCCTACAATGAGCAGTTCTTC. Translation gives CASRPDTNSYNEQFF.

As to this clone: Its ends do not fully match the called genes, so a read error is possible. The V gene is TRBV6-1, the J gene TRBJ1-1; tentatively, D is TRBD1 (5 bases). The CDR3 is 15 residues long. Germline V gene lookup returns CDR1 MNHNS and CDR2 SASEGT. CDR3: CASREGQTVRTEAFF. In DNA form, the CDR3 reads TGTGCCAGCAGGGAAGGTCAGACAGTTCGGACTGAAGCTTTCTTT.

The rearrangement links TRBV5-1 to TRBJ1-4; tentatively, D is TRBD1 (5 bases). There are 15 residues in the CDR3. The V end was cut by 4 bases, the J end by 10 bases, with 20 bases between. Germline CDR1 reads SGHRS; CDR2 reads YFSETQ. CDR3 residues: CASSPNAGGGIKLFF. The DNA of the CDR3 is TGCGCCAGCAGCCCAAATGCTGGGGGAGGAATAAAACTGTTTTTT.

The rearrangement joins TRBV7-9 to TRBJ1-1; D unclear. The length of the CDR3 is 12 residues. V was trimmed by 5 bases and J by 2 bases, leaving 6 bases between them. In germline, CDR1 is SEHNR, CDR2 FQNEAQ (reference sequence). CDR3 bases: TGTGCCAGCAGCCCCTTAAACACTGAAGCTTTCTTT. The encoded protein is CASSPLNTEAFF.

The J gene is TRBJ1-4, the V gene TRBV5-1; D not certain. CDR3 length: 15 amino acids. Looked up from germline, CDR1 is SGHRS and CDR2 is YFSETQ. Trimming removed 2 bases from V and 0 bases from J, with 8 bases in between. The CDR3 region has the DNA TGCGCCAGCAGCTTATCATCTACAACTAATGAAAAACTGTTTTTT. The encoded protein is CASSLSSTTNEKLFF.

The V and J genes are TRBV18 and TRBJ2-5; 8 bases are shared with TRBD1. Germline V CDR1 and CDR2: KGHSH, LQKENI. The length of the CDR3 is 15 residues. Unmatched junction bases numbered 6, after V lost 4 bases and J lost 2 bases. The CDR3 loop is CASSRAQGEQETQYF. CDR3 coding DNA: TGTGCCAGCTCACGGGCACAGGGGGAACAAGAGACCCAGTACTTC.

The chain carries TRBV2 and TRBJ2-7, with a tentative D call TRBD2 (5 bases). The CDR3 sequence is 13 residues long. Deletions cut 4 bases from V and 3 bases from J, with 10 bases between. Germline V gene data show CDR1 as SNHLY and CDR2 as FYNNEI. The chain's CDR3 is CASSAVRGYEQYF. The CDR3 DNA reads TGTGCCAGCAGTGCCGTCCGGGGCTACGAGCAGTACTTC.

CDR3 in amino acids: CASTHRNQPQHF. The CDR3 DNA reads TGTGCCAGCACCCACAGGAATCAGCCCCAGCATTTT. The chain is built from TRBV7-2 and TRBJ1-5, with D perhaps matching TRBD1 (5 bases). CDR3 size: 12 residues. Germline V lookup: CDR1 SGHTA, CDR2 FQGNSA. Trimming removed 7 bases at V and 4 bases at J, with 8 bases between.

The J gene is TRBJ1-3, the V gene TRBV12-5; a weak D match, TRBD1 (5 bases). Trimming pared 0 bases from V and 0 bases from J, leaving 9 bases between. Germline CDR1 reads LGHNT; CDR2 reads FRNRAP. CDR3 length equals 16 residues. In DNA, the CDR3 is TGTGCTAGTGGTTTGGTAGTGACAGCCTCTGGAAACACCATATATTTT. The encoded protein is CASGLVVTASGNTIYF.

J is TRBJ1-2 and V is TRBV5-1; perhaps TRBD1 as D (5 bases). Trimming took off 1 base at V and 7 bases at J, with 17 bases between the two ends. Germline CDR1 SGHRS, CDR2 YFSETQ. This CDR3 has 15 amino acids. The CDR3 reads CASSLYLGLRPGYTF. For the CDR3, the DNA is TGCGCCAGCAGCTTGTATCTGGGGCTTCGTCCTGGCTACACCTTC.

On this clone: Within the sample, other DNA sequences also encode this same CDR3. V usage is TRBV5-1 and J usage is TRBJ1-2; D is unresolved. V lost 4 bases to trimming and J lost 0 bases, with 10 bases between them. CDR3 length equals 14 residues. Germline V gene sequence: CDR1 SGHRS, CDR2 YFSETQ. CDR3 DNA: TGCGCCAGCAGCCCAGACGGAGCTAACTATGGCTACACCTTC. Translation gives CASSPDGANYGYTF. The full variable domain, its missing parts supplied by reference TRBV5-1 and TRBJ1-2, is KAGVTQTPRYLIKTRGQQVTLSCSPISGHRSVSWYQQTPGQGLQFLFEYFSETQRNKGNFPGRFSGRQFSNSRSEMNVSTLELGDSALYLCASSPDGANYGYTFGSGTRLTVV.

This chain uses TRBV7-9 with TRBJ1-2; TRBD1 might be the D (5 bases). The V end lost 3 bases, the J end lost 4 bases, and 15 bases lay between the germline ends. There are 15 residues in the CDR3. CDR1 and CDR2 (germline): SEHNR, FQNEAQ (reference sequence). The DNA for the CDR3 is TGTGCCAGCAGCTTTCTAAGACAGACTCTCTATGGCTACACCTTC. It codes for CASSFLRQTLYGYTF.